What follows are 28 T cell receptor beta chains derived from one specimen sequenced in a study of T cells in Graves' hyperthyroidism and ophthalmopathy. Amplified TCR beta CDR3 regions came from RNA transcripts. Initially, a first-round RT-PCR of the TCR CDR3 employed the HTBI primer set. TCRdb re-called the multiplex PCR reads with MiXCR, one entry per CDR3 protein. Among about 360,000 distinct CDR3 sequences listed, approximately 19% were seen once. Input material: blood. These receptors all come from a woman aged 18-29 years with Graves' hyperthyroidism.

As regards this clonotype: A much larger clonotype is one base distant, so this may be a read error. The genes are TRBV7-9 and TRBJ1-1; no firm D call. Germline lookup yields CDR1 SEHNR and CDR2 FQNEAQ (reference sequence). The CDR3 is made up of 12 amino acids. In nucleotides, the CDR3 is TGTGCCAGCAGCCTTCCCTATCGCTCGGCTGTCTTT. Translating gives CASSLPYRSAVF.

This clonotype was seen repeatedly, ten times or more. The J gene is TRBJ2-7, the V gene TRBV11-2, with 10 bases lining up with TRBD2. Looked up from germline, CDR1 is SGHAT and CDR2 is FQNNGV. Unmatched junction bases numbered 4, after V lost 5 bases and J lost 6 bases. The CDR3 totals 13 residues. The CDR3 region has the DNA TGTGCCAGCAGCCCCGGACTAGCGGTCGAGCAGTACTTC. Its translation: CASSPGLAVEQYF.

This clonotype was recorded at least ten times. V is TRBV18 and J is TRBJ1-1; 7 bases are a match to TRBD1. V lost 3 bases, J lost 0 bases, and 7 bases stayed unmatched. The germline V gene encodes CDR1 KGHSH and CDR2 LQKENI. This CDR3 has 16 amino acids. The CDR3 DNA reads as TGTGCCAGCTCACCGAAAAACAGGGGCATGAACACTGAAGCTTTCTTT. The encoded protein is CASSPKNRGMNTEAFF.

This clonotype has a count of ten or more. The chain joins TRBV2 to TRBJ1-2, with a weak D call TRBD1 (6 bases). This CDR3 comprises 12 residues. Germline CDR1 and CDR2: SNHLY and FYNNEI. The V and J ends lost 7 bases and 5 bases respectively, with 11 bases between them. The CDR3 reads CASTGGGYGYTF. In nucleotides, the CDR3 is TGTGCCAGCACTGGGGGCGGATATGGCTACACCTTC.

This clonotype showed up many times. The CDR3 nucleotides are TGCAGTGCGCCGAAAGGCCAGGGGAAGAGCGAGCAGTACTTC. Translated, it gives CSAPKGQGKSEQYF. The genes are TRBV20-1 and TRBJ2-7; a weak D match, TRBD1 (6 bases). Trimming cost V 6 bases and J 6 bases, with 21 bases left between them. This CDR3 has 14 amino acids. Germline CDR1 is DFQATT and CDR2 is SNEGSKA (reference sequence).

Note on this clonotype: A much larger clone sits a single nucleotide away, making a read error possible. The chain recombines TRBV2 with TRBJ1-1; D not resolved. The CDR3 spans 16 residues. Germline V gives CDR1 SNHLY, CDR2 FYNNEI. DNA of the CDR3: TGTGCCAGCCGGAGAGATTGGCAAACGAAGAACACTGAAACTTTCTTT. This gives the protein CASRRDWQTKNTETFF.

Ten or more counts support this clonotype. The chain couples TRBV2 to TRBJ1-1, with 7 bases aligning to TRBD1. Trimming cost V 4 bases and J 7 bases; bases outside gene matches: 6. Germline lookup yields CDR1 SNHLY and CDR2 FYNNEI. This CDR3 contains 13 residues. CDR3 in DNA: TGTGCCAGCAGTGGACAGGGCCACATTGAAGCTTTCTTT. Its translation is CASSGQGHIEAFF.

The DNA of the CDR3 is TGTGCCAGCACCCTCCGAGGGCAGGGGGCCGGGCAGCCCCAGCATTTT. Its translation: CASTLRGQGAGQPQHF. The rearrangement links TRBV12-3 or TRBV12-4 to TRBJ1-5, with TRBD1 matching 8 bases. Trimming at V came to 7 bases and at J to 7 bases, leaving 15 bases not matched to a gene. The CDR3 length is 16 residues.

The genes are TRBV19 and TRBJ1-1; no firm D call. Trimming took off 4 bases at V and 5 bases at J, with 17 bases between the two ends. Germline V gene data show CDR1 as LNHDA and CDR2 as SQIVND (reference sequence). The CDR3 sequence is 15 residues long. CDR3 sequence: CASSTGPGRATEAFF. Written as DNA, the CDR3 is TGTGCCAGTAGTACCGGCCCCGGAAGGGCAACTGAAGCTTTCTTT.

The table lists this clonotype with many counts. The chain employs TRBV28 and TRBJ1-2; D ambiguous. Germline lookup yields CDR1 MDHEN and CDR2 SYDVKM. This CDR3 contains 14 residues. V gave up 5 bases and J gave up 8 bases, with 18 bases separating them. The CDR3 here is CASSLRGDPRGYTF. The CDR3 nucleotides are TGTGCCAGCAGTCTCCGAGGTGATCCACGGGGCTACACCTTC.

This clonotype turned up a few times. The rearrangement uses TRBV11-2 and TRBJ2-2; D gene ambiguous. V gave up 1 base and J gave up 7 bases, with 10 bases separating them. CDR1 is SGHAT, CDR2 FQNNGV, per germline. This CDR3 is built from 14 residues. CDR3 residues: CASSLGGVGGELFF. CDR3 nucleotide sequence: TGTGCCAGCAGCTTAGGTGGAGTAGGCGGGGAGCTGTTTTTT.

The sample holds a few counts of this clonotype. A junction boundary mismatches the germline segment, possibly from a read error. The chain is built from TRBV20-1 and TRBJ2-7; 12 positions match TRBD1. Germline values: CDR1 DFQATT, CDR2 SNEGSKA (reference sequence). CDR3 length equals 15 residues. CDR3 sequence: CSASGTGGFVYEQDF. For the CDR3, the DNA is TGCAGTGCTTCCGGGACAGGGGGCTTTGTCTACGAGCAGGACTTC.

This clonotype was recorded at least ten times. The V call is TRBV4-2, the J call TRBJ1-5, with D hard to call. This CDR3 has 15 amino acids. V was clipped by 1 base and J by 7 bases, with 14 bases between them. CDR1 is LGHNA, CDR2 YNFKEQ, per germline. The CDR3 reads CASSQVLGIGQPQHF. As DNA, the CDR3 is TGTGCCAGCAGCCAAGTTTTGGGGATAGGGCAGCCCCAGCATTTT.

This clonotype came up many times. V usage is TRBV30 and J usage is TRBJ1-1; no clear D gene. V lost 1 base and J lost 9, with 21 bases in between. The CDR3 loop spans 15 amino acids. Per germline, CDR1 GTSNPN and CDR2 SVGIG (reference sequence). The chain's CDR3 is CAWSEVPKTFLQAFF. As DNA, the CDR3 is TGTGCCTGGAGTGAAGTTCCCAAGACCTTTCTTCAAGCTTTCTTT.

This clonotype occurred many times. This chain links TRBV12-3 or TRBV12-4 with TRBJ1-2; no clear D gene. Trimming removed 7 bases from V and 0 bases from J, with 12 bases in between. This CDR3 has 14 amino acids. The chain's CDR3 is CASTWTATNYGYTF. The CDR3 coding sequence is TGTGCCAGCACCTGGACGGCGACTAACTATGGCTACACCTTC.

This clonotype was seen ten or more times. V is TRBV10-3 and J is TRBJ2-7; D unresolved. CDR1 and CDR2 (germline): ENHRY, SYGVKD. There are 12 residues in the CDR3. The V end lost 7 bases, the J end lost 6 bases, and 13 bases lay between the germline ends. CDR3 sequence (DNA): TGTGCCATCAAAAATCAGACTGGCGAGCAGTACTTC. This translates into CAIKNQTGEQYF.

This clonotype has at least ten counts. V usage is TRBV11-1 and J usage is TRBJ2-1; D is perhaps TRBD1 or TRBD2 (6 bases each). Trimming removed 0 bases from V and 7 bases from J, with 7 bases in between. Germline V gene data show CDR1 as SGHAT and CDR2 as FQDESV (reference sequence). The CDR3 has 13 residues. CDR3 DNA sequence: TGTGCCAGCAGCTTAGCAGGGGGGAATGAGCAGTTCTTC. Protein product: CASSLAGGNEQFF.

This clonotype was detected many times. The chain couples TRBV5-1 to TRBJ2-6; a possible D gene is TRBD2 (5 bases). Germline CDR1 reads SGHRS; CDR2 reads YFSETQ. The CDR3 covers 17 residues. The ends were cut back, 3 bases at V and 3 bases at J, with 16 bases in the middle. The CDR3, as DNA: TGCGCCAGCAGCTGGGGAGCGGCAGTCGTTGGGGCCAACGTCCTGACTTTC. As protein: CASSWGAAVVGANVLTF.

This clonotype came up many times. The chain links TRBV3-1 to TRBJ1-1; the match to TRBD1 covers 7 bases. The germline V gene encodes CDR1 LGHDT and CDR2 YNNKEL (reference sequence). The CDR3 is 17 residues long. J gave up 4 bases and V 4 bases, and 15 bases lay outside the gene matches. Here the CDR3 reads CASSPDLSRQGGTEAFF. The DNA of the CDR3 is TGTGCCAGCAGCCCGGATCTATCGCGGCAGGGGGGCACTGAAGCTTTCTTT.

The V and J genes are TRBV6-1 and TRBJ2-5; TRBD2 aligns across 7 bases. V was pared by 3 bases and J by 4 bases, with 5 bases of the junction left unmatched. CDR1 and CDR2 from the germline V gene are MNHNS and SASEGT. This CDR3 contains 14 residues. CDR3 sequence reads: CASSEGRVRETQYF. The CDR3 DNA is TGTGCCAGCAGTGAGGGGAGGGTAAGAGAGACCCAGTACTTC.

This clonotype was seen ten or more times. CDR3 amino acids: CASSLGSVEQYF. The DNA of the CDR3 is TGTGCCAGCAGCTTAGGGTCTGTAGAGCAGTACTTC. V is TRBV7-8 and J is TRBJ2-7; no clear D gene. The CDR3 is 12 residues long. Germline CDR1 is SGHVS and CDR2 is FQNEAQ. Deletions cut 1 base from V and 7 bases from J, with 8 bases between. The full variable domain, its missing parts supplied by reference TRBV7-8 and TRBJ2-7, is GAGVSQSPRYKVAKRGQDVALRCDPISGHVSLFWYQQALGQGPEFLTYFQNEAQLDKSGLPSDRFFAERPEGSVSTLKIQRTQQEDSAVYLCASSLGSVEQYFGPGTRLTVT.

The sample holds many counts of this clonotype. The rearrangement joins TRBV6-1 to TRBJ1-3, with 7 bases identical to TRBD1. Germline assignment: CDR1 MNHNS and CDR2 SASEGT. Losses at the gene ends were 6 bases for V and 7 bases for J; bases not matched to a gene: 9. The CDR3 runs to 14 residues. CDR3 loop: CASSRTGLGNTIYF. In nucleotides, the CDR3 is TGTGCCAGCAGCCGGACAGGCCTCGGCAACACCATATATTTT.

This clonotype occurred many times. CDR3 sequence (DNA): TGTGCCAGCAGCCCGGGACAAATCACTGAAGCTTTCTTT. Protein sequence: CASSPGQITEAFF. The V and J genes are TRBV7-3 and TRBJ1-1; a possible D gene is TRBD1 (6 bases). V dropped 5 bases and J dropped 4 bases, with 11 bases sitting between them. CDR3 length: 13 residues. Germline-derived CDR1 and CDR2 are SGHTA and FQGTGA.

This clonotype was seen repeatedly, ten times or more. V and J are TRBV6-5 and TRBJ1-5; 8 bases match TRBD1. The V segment lost 2 bases and the J segment 6 bases; nucleotides outside the gene matches: 3. CDR1 and CDR2 from the germline V gene are MNHEY and SVGAGI. This CDR3 region has 14 residues. The CDR3 bases are TGTGCCAGCAGTTACGACAGGGGCAGTCAGCCCCAGCATTTT. It is translated as CASSYDRGSQPQHF.

This clonotype turned up a few times. The chain couples TRBV4-1 to TRBJ2-4; tentative D call: TRBD2 (6 bases). Germline V CDR1 and CDR2: MGHRA, YSYEKL. The CDR3 length is 17 residues. V lost 4 bases and J lost 0, with 16 bases in between. In DNA form, the CDR3 reads TGCGCCAGCAGCCCCCCGTCAGGGACTTTAGCCAAAAACATTCAGTACTTC. Its protein product is CASSPPSGTLAKNIQYF.

The chain links TRBV6-1 to TRBJ1-5; D is unresolved. Per the germline V gene, CDR1 is MNHNS and CDR2 is SASEGT. The length of the CDR3 is 14 residues. Trimming cost V 11 bases and J 4 bases, with 18 bases left between them. The CDR3 bases are TGTGCCTCCCGGTGGGCAGGTGAAAATCAGCCCCAGCATTTT. Protein: CASRWAGENQPQHF.

The J gene is TRBJ2-2, the V gene TRBV4-1; D not certain. Germline V gene data show CDR1 as MGHRA and CDR2 as YSYEKL. The CDR3 totals 15 residues. Trimming pared 2 bases from V and 3 bases from J, leaving 10 bases between. In DNA form, the CDR3 reads TGCGCCAGCAGCCAAACGGACGGAGACACCGGGGAGCTGTTTTTT. Its protein is CASSQTDGDTGELFF.

This clonotype was observed many times. V gene TRBV29-1 combines with J gene TRBJ2-5; TRBD1 aligns across 7 bases. CDR1 and CDR2 from the germline V gene are SQVTM and ANQGSEA. V shed 7 bases and J 2 bases; nucleotides not matched to a gene: 7. The CDR3 loop spans 13 amino acids. CDR3 region: CSADDRAQETQYF. The CDR3 nucleotides are TGCAGCGCTGATGACAGGGCGCAAGAGACCCAGTACTTC.